A selection of T cell receptor beta chains follows, all from one sample in a study of cytotoxic CD8 clonotypes in ibrutinib-treated CLL. TCRdb keeps only in-frame clones here, not all; method: immunoSEQ multiplex PCR. Among around 60,000 clones, more than 70% were seen once, and the ten largest hold roughly two fifths. The source was PBMCs, collected after 12 months of ibrutinib treatment. The source is a human donor with chronic lymphocytic leukemia. The CDR3 runs from the conserved cysteine through the conserved F or W. Fields, in order: CDR3 DNA, CDR3 protein, clone size, D gene, J gene, V gene. A D gene is named only where the DNA matches it firmly. Part of the rows lack a size; the others show once, few, many or a class for expanded clones.

CDR3 DNA: TGTGCCAGTAGTAAACAAGCGGGAGGGCCCTCCTACGAGCAGTACTTC; CDR3 protein: CASSKQAGGPSYEQYF; clone size: .; D gene: TRBD2; J gene: TRBJ2-7; V gene: TRBV19
CDR3 DNA: TGTGCCAGCAGCGTAGCTATGACGGGAGGCGGTGATTTGGATACGCAGTATTTT; CDR3 protein: CASSVAMTGGGDLDTQYF; clone size: .; D gene: TRBD2; J gene: TRBJ2-3; V gene: TRBV9
CDR3 DNA: TGTGCCAGCAGCCGGGACAGAAACTACAATGAGCAGTTCTTC; CDR3 protein: CASSRDRNYNEQFF; clone size: .; D gene: TRBD1; J gene: TRBJ2-1; V gene: TRBV2
CDR3 DNA: TGTGCCAGCACCCGGACTAGCGGGAGAGGAACAGATACGCAGTATTTT; CDR3 protein: CASTRTSGRGTDTQYF; clone size: few; D gene: TRBD2; J gene: TRBJ2-3; V gene: TRBV2
CDR3 DNA: TGTGCCAGCAGCTTCTTCGGCACTGAAGCTTTCTTT; CDR3 protein: CASSFFGTEAFF; clone size: .; D gene: .; J gene: TRBJ1-1; V gene: TRBV5-4
CDR3 DNA: TGTGCCAGCAGTGACTCAGGAGGACTAGCAGGAAATTTTAATGAGCAGTTCTTC; CDR3 protein: CASSDSGGLAGNFNEQFF; clone size: .; D gene: TRBD2; J gene: TRBJ2-1; V gene: TRBV6-4
CDR3 DNA: TGTGCCAGCAGCAGGGTTTTGACTGAAGCTTTCTTT; CDR3 protein: CASSRVLTEAFF; clone size: .; D gene: .; J gene: TRBJ1-1; V gene: TRBV6-1
CDR3 DNA: TGCGCCAGCAGCCAGCAGGGATACCAGCCCCAGCATTTT; CDR3 protein: CASSQQGYQPQHF; clone size: few; D gene: .; J gene: TRBJ1-5; V gene: TRBV4-1
CDR3 DNA: TGTGCCAGCAGCTTAGTGGGACTAGCGGGAGGACTACTGATGGATACGCAGTATTTT; CDR3 protein: CASSLVGLAGGLLMDTQYF; clone size: .; D gene: TRBD2; J gene: TRBJ2-3; V gene: TRBV7-3
CDR3 DNA: TGTGCCAGCAGCGAACCTAGTCGCGATGAGCAGTTCTTC; CDR3 protein: CASSEPSRDEQFF; clone size: .; D gene: .; J gene: TRBJ2-1; V gene: TRBV2
CDR3 DNA: TGCGCCAGCAGGGCGGGAGCCGGCACAGATACGCAGTATTTT; CDR3 protein: CASRAGAGTDTQYF; clone size: .; D gene: TRBD2; J gene: TRBJ2-3; V gene: TRBV5-1
CDR3 DNA: TGTGCTAGTGCCTTTGGGACAGGCTATGGCTACACCTTC; CDR3 protein: CASAFGTGYGYTF; clone size: .; D gene: TRBD1; J gene: TRBJ1-2; V gene: TRBV12-5
CDR3 DNA: TGTGCCAGCAGCTTGGGTGGGGCAGGGGGCAGAGAGACCCAGTACTTC; CDR3 protein: CASSLGGAGGRETQYF; clone size: .; D gene: TRBD1; J gene: TRBJ2-5; V gene: TRBV5-4
CDR3 DNA: TGTGCCAGCAGCTTCTACTTAGCGGGAGGCCGAAAAAACATTCAGTACTTC; CDR3 protein: CASSFYLAGGRKNIQYF; clone size: .; D gene: TRBD2; J gene: TRBJ2-4; V gene: TRBV5-4
CDR3 DNA: TGTGCCAGCAGCGTCCCGGGACAGCAAGAGACCCAGTACTTC; CDR3 protein: CASSVPGQQETQYF; clone size: .; D gene: TRBD1; J gene: TRBJ2-5; V gene: TRBV9
CDR3 DNA: TGTGCCAGCAGTCCTCGTAGGCTAGCGGGAGGGGTAAATGAGCAGTTCTTC; CDR3 protein: CASSPRRLAGGVNEQFF; clone size: .; D gene: TRBD2; J gene: TRBJ2-1; V gene: TRBV27
CDR3 DNA: TGTGCCAGCAGCCCCGGGCTTTCTAGGGGGTTCTCCTACGAGCAGTACTTC; CDR3 protein: CASSPGLSRGFSYEQYF; clone size: .; D gene: .; J gene: TRBJ2-7; V gene: TRBV7-2
CDR3 DNA: TGTGCCAGCAGCGTAACAATGGGAACTAACTATGGCTACACCTTC; CDR3 protein: CASSVTMGTNYGYTF; clone size: .; D gene: .; J gene: TRBJ1-2; V gene: TRBV9
CDR3 DNA: TGTGCCAGCAGCCGGGGGGCGGGGTACAATGAGCAGTTCTTC; CDR3 protein: CASSRGAGYNEQFF; clone size: .; D gene: .; J gene: TRBJ2-1; V gene: TRBV27
CDR3 DNA: TGTGCCAGCAGAGAGGAACAGGGGCTCGCCTATGGCTACACCTTC; CDR3 protein: CASREEQGLAYGYTF; clone size: .; D gene: TRBD1; J gene: TRBJ1-2; V gene: TRBV4-2
CDR3 DNA: TGTGCTAGCAGCCCGGGGGGGTTCAGCTCCTACGAGCAGTACTTC; CDR3 protein: CASSPGGFSSYEQYF; clone size: .; D gene: TRBD2; J gene: TRBJ2-7; V gene: TRBV7-7
CDR3 DNA: TGTGCCAGCAGGGGGCCCCTGGGTGAAAAACTGTTTTTT; CDR3 protein: CASRGPLGEKLFF; clone size: .; D gene: .; J gene: TRBJ1-4; V gene: TRBV6-5
CDR3 DNA: TGTGCCAGCAGCCTCGACAGTTATTCCTACGAGCAGTACTTC; CDR3 protein: CASSLDSYSYEQYF; clone size: .; D gene: .; J gene: TRBJ2-7; V gene: TRBV7-9
CDR3 DNA: TGTGCCAGCAGCACCCGGGGACAGATTACCCACGAGCAGTACTTC; CDR3 protein: CASSTRGQITHEQYF; clone size: .; D gene: TRBD1; J gene: TRBJ2-7; V gene: TRBV5-7
CDR3 DNA: TGTGCCAGCAGTTTAGGGCAGGGGACGTCAGATACGCAGTATTTT; CDR3 protein: CASSLGQGTSDTQYF; clone size: .; D gene: .; J gene: TRBJ2-3; V gene: TRBV27
CDR3 DNA: TGTGCCAGCAGCCCCTGGGACAGGGAAGAGACCCAGTACTTC; CDR3 protein: CASSPWDREETQYF; clone size: once; D gene: TRBD1; J gene: TRBJ2-5; V gene: TRBV9
CDR3 DNA: TGTGCCAGCAGTTACTCTCTGTTAGCCAAAAACATTCAGTACTTC; CDR3 protein: CASSYSLLAKNIQYF; clone size: .; D gene: .; J gene: TRBJ2-4; V gene: TRBV6-5
CDR3 DNA: TGTGCCAGCAGCCACGAGGGACAGGGGGAGCCCTACGAGCAGTACTTC; CDR3 protein: CASSHEGQGEPYEQYF; clone size: .; D gene: TRBD1; J gene: TRBJ2-7; V gene: TRBV7-2
CDR3 DNA: TGTGCCACCAGCAAGGGGACTAGCGGGAGGGTCTCCTACAATGAGCAGTTCTTC; CDR3 protein: CATSKGTSGRVSYNEQFF; clone size: .; D gene: TRBD2; J gene: TRBJ2-1; V gene: TRBV15
CDR3 DNA: TGTGCCAGTAGGCCGAACGGGCTTAACACCGGGGAGCTGTTTTTT; CDR3 protein: CASRPNGLNTGELFF; clone size: .; D gene: .; J gene: TRBJ2-2; V gene: TRBV19
CDR3 DNA: TGCAGTGCTCATAGCGGGAGAATGTTCTTC; CDR3 protein: CSAHSGRMFF; clone size: few; D gene: TRBD2; J gene: TRBJ2-1; V gene: TRBV20-1
CDR3 DNA: TGTGCCAGCAGCCCCCGAGGTAGCGGCACAGATACGCAGTATTTT; CDR3 protein: CASSPRGSGTDTQYF; clone size: .; D gene: .; J gene: TRBJ2-3; V gene: TRBV9
CDR3 DNA: TGTGCCAGCAGCTCAATTGGGGGCGGGAGAGGGGATGAGCAGTTCTTC; CDR3 protein: CASSSIGGGRGDEQFF; clone size: .; D gene: .; J gene: TRBJ2-1; V gene: TRBV7-2
CDR3 DNA: TGCAGCGTTATCGAGCAGGGAGACACAGATACGCAGTATTTT; CDR3 protein: CSVIEQGDTDTQYF; clone size: .; D gene: .; J gene: TRBJ2-3; V gene: TRBV29-1
CDR3 DNA: TGTGCCAGCAGCCGGGGGAGTAGCGGGAACACCGGGGAGCTGTTTTTT; CDR3 protein: CASSRGSSGNTGELFF; clone size: .; D gene: .; J gene: TRBJ2-2; V gene: TRBV14
CDR3 DNA: TGCAGCGGTGGGCAGGAGACCCAGTACTTC; CDR3 protein: CSGGQETQYF; clone size: .; D gene: .; J gene: TRBJ2-5; V gene: TRBV29-1
CDR3 DNA: TGCGCCAGCAGCGACCGGACAGGGGGCGTATCGGTGAACACTGAAGCTTTCTTT; CDR3 protein: CASSDRTGGVSVNTEAFF; clone size: .; D gene: TRBD1; J gene: TRBJ1-1; V gene: TRBV4-1
CDR3 DNA: TGTGCCAGCAGTGAAGGGAACTCTGGGGCCAACGTCCTGACTTTC; CDR3 protein: CASSEGNSGANVLTF; clone size: .; D gene: .; J gene: TRBJ2-6; V gene: TRBV2
CDR3 DNA: TGCGCCAGCAGTCTTTACGAGGCAGCGGGAGTACGGAATGAGCAGTTCTTC; CDR3 protein: CASSLYEAAGVRNEQFF; clone size: .; D gene: TRBD2; J gene: TRBJ2-1; V gene: TRBV4-1
CDR3 DNA: TGTGCCAGCAGACTGGGTTTAGCGGGAGAAGAGCAGTACTTC; CDR3 protein: CASRLGLAGEEQYF; clone size: once; D gene: TRBD2; J gene: TRBJ2-7; V gene: TRBV6-6
CDR3 DNA: TGTGCCAGCAGTATTACCCTGGGTCTAACGACCGGGGAGCTGTTTTTT; CDR3 protein: CASSITLGLTTGELFF; clone size: once; D gene: .; J gene: TRBJ2-2; V gene: TRBV6-6
CDR3 DNA: TGCGCCAGCAGCTTTCTGGCAGGGGGCGCGACTTACTATGGCTACACCTTC; CDR3 protein: CASSFLAGGATYYGYTF; clone size: .; D gene: TRBD1; J gene: TRBJ1-2; V gene: TRBV5-1
CDR3 DNA: TGTGCCAGCAGCCAGGCCGGGGCTGGAAACACCATATATTTT; CDR3 protein: CASSQAGAGNTIYF; clone size: .; D gene: .; J gene: TRBJ1-3; V gene: TRBV5-4
CDR3 DNA: TGTGCCAGCAGTGAAAGTCGGGCGTTCTACAATGAGCAGTTCTTC; CDR3 protein: CASSESRAFYNEQFF; clone size: .; D gene: .; J gene: TRBJ2-1; V gene: TRBV25-1
CDR3 DNA: TGTGCCAGCAGCCCCCAGCTGGCGACCGGGGAGCTGTTTTTT; CDR3 protein: CASSPQLATGELFF; clone size: few; D gene: .; J gene: TRBJ2-2; V gene: TRBV9
CDR3 DNA: TGTGCCAGCAGCGTAGTAGAATTTTTTGGCTACACCTTC; CDR3 protein: CASSVVEFFGYTF; clone size: .; D gene: .; J gene: TRBJ1-2; V gene: TRBV9
CDR3 DNA: TGCGCCAGCAGCCAAGACAGGGGCGGAAAACTGTTTTTT; CDR3 protein: CASSQDRGGKLFF; clone size: .; D gene: .; J gene: TRBJ1-4; V gene: TRBV4-1
CDR3 DNA: TGTGCCAGCAGTTACGTGGGGACCTTAGGGGAGCAGTACTTC; CDR3 protein: CASSYVGTLGEQYF; clone size: few; D gene: .; J gene: TRBJ2-7; V gene: TRBV6-6
CDR3 DNA: TGTGCCAGCAGTTCCAACTTTAGGGCAGGGACCTACGAGCAGTACTTC; CDR3 protein: CASSSNFRAGTYEQYF; clone size: .; D gene: .; J gene: TRBJ2-7; V gene: TRBV28
CDR3 DNA: TGTGCCAGCAGTTCCAGGCGGGGACACAATGAGCAGTTCTTC; CDR3 protein: CASSSRRGHNEQFF; clone size: .; D gene: .; J gene: TRBJ2-1; V gene: TRBV28
CDR3 DNA: TGTGCCAGCAGCGCCGGGGGGGTGCGTAGGTTAGACACAGATACGCAGTATTTT; CDR3 protein: CASSAGGVRRLDTDTQYF; clone size: once; D gene: TRBD2; J gene: TRBJ2-3; V gene: TRBV5-4
CDR3 DNA: TGTGCCAGCAGCTTGGGGCGGACTAGGGGGTCCTACAATGAGCAGTTCTTC; CDR3 protein: CASSLGRTRGSYNEQFF; clone size: .; D gene: .; J gene: TRBJ2-1; V gene: TRBV5-4
CDR3 DNA: TGCGCCAGCAGCACCGCGGGGACTAGCGGGCATCCCCAGTACTTC; CDR3 protein: CASSTAGTSGHPQYF; clone size: .; D gene: TRBD2; J gene: TRBJ2-5; V gene: TRBV5-1
CDR3 DNA: TGTGCCTGGGTACCTCGACAGGGAGGGACAGATACGCAGTATTTT; CDR3 protein: CAWVPRQGGTDTQYF; clone size: .; D gene: .; J gene: TRBJ2-3; V gene: TRBV30
CDR3 DNA: TGCGCCAGCAGCCAATATACCCTAGCGCCCAATGAGCAGTTCTTC; CDR3 protein: CASSQYTLAPNEQFF; clone size: .; D gene: .; J gene: TRBJ2-1; V gene: TRBV4-3
CDR3 DNA: TGTGCCAGCAGCGCCGACTACGAGCAGTACTTC; CDR3 protein: CASSADYEQYF; clone size: .; D gene: .; J gene: TRBJ2-7; V gene: TRBV6-6
CDR3 DNA: TGTGCCAGCAGCCAGGGGGCGAGGACAGATACGCAGTATTTT; CDR3 protein: CASSQGARTDTQYF; clone size: .; D gene: TRBD1; J gene: TRBJ2-3; V gene: TRBV6-1
CDR3 DNA: TGTGCCAGCAGCTTACTAGCGGGAGGCACCGGGGAGCTGTTTTTT; CDR3 protein: CASSLLAGGTGELFF; clone size: .; D gene: TRBD2; J gene: TRBJ2-2; V gene: TRBV7-6
CDR3 DNA: TGTGCCACCAGAGGGATAAGGGGTGAAGCTTTCTTT; CDR3 protein: CATRGIRGEAFF; clone size: .; D gene: .; J gene: TRBJ1-1; V gene: TRBV15
CDR3 DNA: TGCGCCAGCAGCCCCCCATCCCGGGGCAATGAGCAGTTCTTC; CDR3 protein: CASSPPSRGNEQFF; clone size: .; D gene: .; J gene: TRBJ2-1; V gene: TRBV4-1